One sample yielded the 16 T cell receptor beta chains listed below, sequenced in a study of blood T cell repertoires in COVID-19. The repertoire was sequenced with immunoSEQ multiplex PCR; TCRdb's copy has only in-frame clones and lacks some. The data hold approximately 290,000 clones, with approximately 83% observed a single time. The specimen sequenced was PBMCs or T cells enriched from blood (not recorded which). These receptors all stem from a woman aged 25-40 years who had recovered from COVID-19.

The J gene is TRBJ2-1, the V gene TRBV4-1; 15 bases are shared with TRBD2. CDR1 is MGHRA and CDR2 is YSYEKL in the germline V gene. J was trimmed by 8 bases and V by 3 bases; bases with no gene match: 8. The CDR3 covers 17 residues. This chain's CDR3 is CASSHFPRTSGRDEQFF. CDR3 DNA: TGCGCCAGCAGCCACTTCCCAAGGACTAGCGGGAGGGATGAGCAGTTCTTC.

This clone turned up a few times. The rearrangement joins TRBV9 to TRBJ2-3; the match to TRBD2 covers 8 bases. Germline CDR1 and CDR2: SGDLS and YYNGEE. V lost 0 bases and J lost 2; bases outside the gene matches: 5. The CDR3 length is 16 residues. CDR3: CASSVASGGTTDTQYF. CDR3 in DNA: TGTGCCAGCAGCGTAGCCAGCGGGGGCACCACAGATACGCAGTATTTT.

The V gene is TRBV2, the J gene TRBJ2-5; TRBD1 matches at 8 bases. Germline-derived CDR1 and CDR2 are SNHLY and FYNNEI. V shed 6 bases, J shed 1 base, and the junction held 4 bases outside the gene matches. The CDR3 is made up of 14 amino acids. The CDR3: CASSADRAQETQYF. CDR3 bases: TGTGCCAGCAGCGCGGACAGGGCCCAAGAGACCCAGTACTTC.

Concerning this clone: One junction end disagrees with the germline gene, perhaps due to a read error. The chain is built from TRBV11-3 and TRBJ1-2; 7 bases line up with TRBD1. The CDR3 is 11 amino acids. Germline V gene data show CDR1 as SGHNT and CDR2 as YENEEA. Here the CDR3 reads CASSFRGLGGF. The CDR3 DNA is TGTGCCAGCAGCTTTAGGGGGCTCGGGGGCTTC.

The V and J genes are TRBV28 and TRBJ2-1; D is unresolved. CDR3 length: 11 residues. V shed 6 bases and J shed 8 bases, with 8 bases lying between them. CDR1 is MDHEN and CDR2 is SYDVKM in the germline V gene. In DNA, the CDR3 is TGTGCCAGCAGATCCGGGTATGAGCAGTTCTTC. This encodes CASRSGYEQFF.

This clone has more than one count but fewer than ten. The rearrangement joins TRBV9 to TRBJ2-2; D gene unclear. The CDR3 is 16 residues long. CDR1 is SGDLS, CDR2 YYNGEE, per germline. Trimming pared 4 bases from V and 7 bases from J, leaving 20 bases between. The CDR3 coding sequence is TGTGCCAGCAGCCCCCCTGTTACTTCACCCGGCGGGGAGCTGTTTTTT. Its protein is CASSPPVTSPGGELFF.

This rearrangement joins TRBV19 to TRBJ1-4; D is possibly TRBD1 (6 bases). The CDR3 sequence is 15 residues long. Germline CDR1 and CDR2: LNHDA and SQIVND (reference sequence). The ends were cut back, 6 bases at V and 5 bases at J, with 16 bases in the middle. The CDR3 DNA reads TGTGCCAGTAGGGCAAACAGGGCCGTAAATGAAAAACTGTTTTTT. Translated, it gives CASRANRAVNEKLFF.

The rearrangement uses TRBV2 and TRBJ1-5; D is ambiguous. The CDR3 spans 15 residues. Looked up from germline, CDR1 is SNHLY and CDR2 is FYNNEI. The ends were cut back, 3 bases at V and 5 bases at J, with 14 bases in the middle. Here the CDR3 reads CASSDRRSRDQPQHF. The CDR3 DNA reads TGTGCCAGCAGTGATCGGAGGAGCCGCGATCAGCCCCAGCATTTT.

This rearrangement joins TRBV5-6 to TRBJ2-6; D perhaps matches TRBD1 (5 bases). The CDR3 length is 16 residues. V was trimmed by 4 bases and J by 0 bases, leaving 11 bases between them. The germline CDR1 and CDR2 sequences are SGHDT and YYEEEE. The CDR3 nucleotides read TGTGCCAGCAGCGATGACAGTCACTCTGGGGCCAACGTCCTGACTTTC. The encoded protein is CASSDDSHSGANVLTF.

The V call is TRBV9, the J call TRBJ2-3; D gene unclear. CDR1 is SGDLS and CDR2 is YYNGEE in the germline V gene. This CDR3 is built from 15 residues. V was trimmed by 3 bases and J by 0 bases, leaving 11 bases between them. The CDR3: CASSAGSSSTDTQYF. CDR3 nucleotide sequence: TGTGCCAGCAGCGCAGGATCTTCTAGCACAGATACGCAGTATTTT.

The chain recombines TRBV6-2 or TRBV6-3 with TRBJ2-3; weak D call: TRBD2 (6 bases). There are 20 residues in the CDR3. The V and J ends lost 0 bases and 0 bases respectively, with 22 bases between them. Germline values: CDR1 MNHEY, CDR2 SVGEGT. The CDR3 coding sequence is TGTGCCAGCAGTTACTCGATATCTGGGACTCGCGGAGGAAGCACAGATACGCAGTATTTT. It codes for CASSYSISGTRGGSTDTQYF.

J is TRBJ1-5 and V is TRBV7-2; tentatively, D is TRBD1 (5 bases). The CDR3 has 15 residues. CDR1 is SGHTA, CDR2 FQGNSA, per germline. V was cut by 1 base and J by 6 bases, with 13 bases left in between. CDR3 in DNA: TGTGCCAGCAGCTTAGTCGGCAGGGCTGGTCAGCCCCAGCATTTT. It yields the protein CASSLVGRAGQPQHF.

V gene TRBV2 combines with J gene TRBJ1-1; 9 bases match TRBD1. J lost 5 bases, V lost 6 bases, and 13 bases had no gene match. The CDR3 has 16 amino acids. CDR1 and CDR2 (germline): SNHLY, FYNNEI. The CDR3 DNA follows: TGTGCCAGCAGGACAGGGGGAAGGGAACTAGGAACTGAAGCTTTCTTT. Translated, it gives CASRTGGRELGTEAFF.

CDR3 protein: CASSEGAKHPYSNQPQHF. For the CDR3, the DNA is TGTGCCAGTAGTGAAGGGGCAAAACACCCCTATAGCAATCAGCCCCAGCATTTT. The rearrangement links TRBV19 to TRBJ1-5; possibly TRBD1 for D (5 bases). The CDR3 spans 18 residues. V lost 5 bases and J lost 0, with 20 bases in between. Germline V gives CDR1 LNHDA, CDR2 SQIVND (reference sequence).

The chain uses TRBV10-2 and TRBJ1-4, with D possibly matching TRBD1 (6 bases). Germline CDR1 reads WSHSY; CDR2 reads SAAADI. The CDR3 is 19 residues long. Trimming cost V 0 bases and J 0 bases, with 17 bases left between them. Here the CDR3 reads CASSESLGGTIATNEKLFF. CDR3 bases: TGCGCCAGCAGTGAGTCCCTCGGGGGGACAATTGCAACTAATGAAAAACTGTTTTTT.

The rearrangement joins TRBV19 to TRBJ2-7, with D possibly being TRBD1 (6 bases). Between the trimmed V and J ends, which lost 4 bases and 9 bases, there was a span of 16 bases. This CDR3 region has 13 residues. Per germline, CDR1 LNHDA and CDR2 SQIVND (reference sequence). In DNA form, the CDR3 reads TGTGCCAGTAGTACCGACTTACAGGGTCCGCAGTACTTC. Translation: CASSTDLQGPQYF.